The 29 T cell receptor beta chains in this list originate from one sample, sequenced in a study of cytomegalovirus exposure and HLA in healthy donors. A multiplex PCR was run with 60 Vbeta primers and 13 Jbeta primers. Sequencing was performed with immunoSEQ multiplex PCR; in TCRdb, only in-frame clones are kept and a portion is missing. The table gives roughly 82,000 clones; the top ten clones make up approximately 1.4% of it. The sample was PBMCs. The origin of the receptors is a woman aged 60-70 years in good health and CMV-seronegative.

V gene TRBV7-9 combines with J gene TRBJ2-7, with D possibly being TRBD1 (5 bases). Per the germline V gene, CDR1 is SEHNR and CDR2 is FQNEAQ (reference sequence). This CDR3 spans 13 amino acids. V was cut by 5 bases and J by 4 bases, with 12 bases left in between. The CDR3: CASSPGQGYEQYF. The CDR3 bases are TGTGCCAGCAGCCCCGGGCAGGGATACGAGCAGTACTTC. The whole variable domain, filled in from reference TRBV7-9 and TRBJ2-7, reads DTGVSQNPRHKITKRGQNVTFRCDPISEHNRLYWYRQTLGQGPEFLTYFQNEAQLEKSRLLSDRFSAERPKGSFSTLEIQRTEQGDSAMYLCASSPGQGYEQYFGPGTRLTVT.

The CDR3 region is CASSPGTNTDTQYF. The DNA of the CDR3 is TGTGCCAGCAGCCCCGGGACTAACACAGATACGCAGTATTTT. This chain links TRBV7-2 with TRBJ2-3; 7 bases fit TRBD2. CDR3 length: 14 amino acids. Germline-derived CDR1 and CDR2 are SGHTA and FQGNSA. The junction had 4 bases not matched to a gene; V was cut back by 5 bases and J by 2 bases.

The genes are TRBV5-1 and TRBJ2-7; D remains ambiguous. In germline, CDR1 is SGHRS, CDR2 YFSETQ. Trimming stripped 4 bases from V and 3 bases from J, with 5 bases between. CDR3 length equals 11 residues. CDR3 DNA: TGCGCCAGCAGCGCAGACTACGAGCAGTACTTC. Its translation is CASSADYEQYF.

The rearrangement joins TRBV5-1 to TRBJ2-7; a weak D match, TRBD2 (5 bases). The CDR3 runs to 13 residues. Germline loops: CDR1 SGHRS, CDR2 YFSETQ. With 2 bases removed from V and 8 bases from J, the gap between germline ends came to 14 bases. The CDR3 reads CASSLDQEDQQYF. In DNA, the CDR3 is TGCGCCAGCAGCTTAGATCAGGAGGACCAGCAGTACTTC. Full variable domain (missing parts from reference TRBV5-1 and TRBJ2-7): KAGVTQTPRYLIKTRGQQVTLSCSPISGHRSVSWYQQTPGQGLQFLFEYFSETQRNKGNFPGRFSGRQFSNSRSEMNVSTLELGDSALYLCASSLDQEDQQYFGPGTRLTVT.

The chain uses TRBV19 and TRBJ2-7; 7 nucleotides align to TRBD1. Losses at the gene ends were 7 bases for V and 0 bases for J; bases not matched to a gene: 6. Germline V gene data show CDR1 as LNHDA and CDR2 as SQIVND (reference sequence). The CDR3 loop spans 14 amino acids. CDR3 residues: CASMGKGASYEQYF. As DNA, the CDR3 is TGTGCCAGTATGGGGAAGGGGGCCTCCTACGAGCAGTACTTC.

CDR3 in amino acids: CASRLDREDEKLFF. The DNA for the CDR3 is TGTGCCAGCAGACTAGACAGGGAGGATGAAAAACTGTTTTTT. The chain has TRBV28 and TRBJ1-4, with TRBD1 identical over 7 bases. CDR3 size: 14 residues. After removal of 6 bases from V and 6 bases from J, the junction contained 7 bases not matched to a gene. Germline loops: CDR1 MDHEN, CDR2 SYDVKM.

The chain uses TRBV28 and TRBJ1-3; no reliable D call. The CDR3 sequence is 14 residues long. Germline CDR1 reads MDHEN; CDR2 reads SYDVKM. Trimming shortened V by 3 bases and J by 0 bases, and 6 bases separated the two germline ends. The CDR3 DNA reads TGTGCCAGCAGTTTTCTGAGCTCTGGAAACACCATATATTTT. Protein product: CASSFLSSGNTIYF.

The V and J genes are TRBV5-4 and TRBJ2-1, with D perhaps matching TRBD1 (5 bases). Trimming shortened V by 4 bases and J by 8 bases, and 16 bases separated the two germline ends. Per germline, CDR1 SGHNT and CDR2 YYREEE (reference sequence). The length of the CDR3 is 14 residues. CDR3 coding DNA: TGTGCCAGCAGCGGGCAGGGTGGTTATCATGAGCAGTTCTTC. Amino acids: CASSGQGGYHEQFF. Based on the CDR3 plus reference TRBV5-4 and TRBJ2-1, the full variable domain is ETGVTQSPTHLIKTRGQQVTLRCSSQSGHNTVSWYQQALGQGPQFIFQYYREEENGRGNFPPRFSGLQFPNYSSELNVNALELDDSALYLCASSGQGGYHEQFFGPGTRLTVL.

CDR3 residues: CSGLGPVGNIQYF. CDR3 coding DNA: TGCAGCGGATTGGGCCCGGTTGGAAACATTCAGTACTTC. The V and J genes are TRBV29-1 and TRBJ2-4; no firm D call. The V gene's germline CDR1 is SQVTM and CDR2 ANQGSEA. The CDR3 runs 13 residues. With 7 bases removed from V and 6 bases from J, the gap between germline ends came to 16 bases.

The chain links TRBV28 to TRBJ2-1; 11 bases are a match to TRBD2. The length of the CDR3 is 19 residues. J was trimmed by 5 bases and V by 2 bases; bases with no gene match: 14. Per germline, CDR1 MDHEN and CDR2 SYDVKM. The CDR3 is CASSLVLTSGVQGNNEQFF. The CDR3, as DNA: TGTGCCAGCAGTTTAGTCTTGACTAGCGGGGTACAGGGAAACAATGAGCAGTTCTTC.

A note on this clone: Germline is not matched at one junction end, which may reflect a read error. This chain joins TRBV7-2 and TRBJ2-3, with 7 bases fitting TRBD2. CDR1 and CDR2 from the germline V gene are SGHTA and FQGNSA. CDR3 length equals 16 residues. Here the CDR3 reads CASSLGGVAGTNTQYF. The CDR3 DNA is TGTGCCAGCAGCTTAGGTGGGGTAGCGGGCACAAATACGCAGTATTTT.

The J gene is TRBJ2-7, the V gene TRBV18, with D maybe TRBD2 (5 bases). Trimming took 6 bases from V and 4 from J, leaving 19 bases between them. The CDR3 consists of 15 residues. Germline lookup yields CDR1 KGHSH and CDR2 LQKENI. CDR3 in amino acids: CASSWGNGKQYEQYF. Here the CDR3 DNA reads TGTGCCAGCTCCTGGGGTAACGGGAAACAGTACGAGCAGTACTTC.

V and J are TRBV28 and TRBJ2-7, with 8 positions matching TRBD2. There are 15 residues in the CDR3. Germline lookup yields CDR1 MDHEN and CDR2 SYDVKM. The V gene end was trimmed by 6 bases and the J gene end by 5 bases; junction bases not matched to a gene: 12. CDR3 bases: TGTGCCAGCAGCCCGGGGGGGAGGGGTCATCACGAGCAGTACTTC. This translates into CASSPGGRGHHEQYF.

The V gene is TRBV6-1, the J gene TRBJ2-5, with TRBD1 as a possible D gene (5 bases). Germline V gene lookup returns CDR1 MNHNS and CDR2 SASEGT. Trimming took off 3 bases at V and 1 base at J, with 12 bases between the two ends. CDR3 length equals 15 residues. The CDR3 loop is CASSDPARVQETQYF. The CDR3 DNA is TGTGCCAGCAGTGACCCGGCCAGGGTCCAAGAGACCCAGTACTTC.

This chain joins TRBV4-3 and TRBJ2-5, with 10 positions matching TRBD2. This CDR3 is 16 amino acids long. The V gene's germline CDR1 is LGHNA and CDR2 YSLEER. V lost 4 bases and J lost 5; bases outside the gene matches: 10. The CDR3 loop is CASSPQREGNYETQYF. CDR3 coding DNA: TGCGCCAGCAGCCCTCAGCGGGAGGGGAATTATGAGACCCAGTACTTC.

The CDR3 spells CASSEVKLAVDEQFF. DNA of the CDR3: TGCGCCAGCAGTGAGGTAAAACTAGCGGTAGATGAGCAGTTCTTC. The rearrangement joins TRBV10-1 to TRBJ2-1, with 8 bases that match TRBD2. This CDR3 has 15 residues. Germline V gene data show CDR1 as WNHNN and CDR2 as SYGVQD (reference sequence). The V gene end was trimmed by 2 bases and the J gene end by 8 bases; junction bases not matched to a gene: 8.

This rearrangement joins TRBV18 to TRBJ2-7; 11 nucleotides align to TRBD2. The CDR3 sequence is 14 residues long. Trimming took 2 bases from V and 7 from J; bases not matched to a gene: 4. CDR1 is KGHSH, CDR2 LQKENI, per germline. The CDR3 DNA is TGTGCCAGCTCACCAACTAGCGGGAGTAGGGAGCAGTACTTC. Translation: CASSPTSGSREQYF. The entire variable domain, with the rest obtained from reference TRBV18 and TRBJ2-7, is as follows: NAGVMQNPRHLVRRRGQEARLRCSPMKGHSHVYWYRQLPEEGLKFMVYLQKENIIDESGMPKERFSAEFPKEGPSILRIQQVVRGDSAAYFCASSPTSGSREQYFGPGTRLTVT.

The V and J genes are TRBV10-3 and TRBJ1-2; the D gene is possibly TRBD1 (6 bases). Germline V lookup: CDR1 ENHRY, CDR2 SYGVKD. V lost 8 bases and J 0 bases, leaving 13 bases between the germline ends. There are 14 residues in the CDR3. Written as DNA, the CDR3 is TGTGCCATCCCTCGGACAGCTACTAACTATGGCTACACCTTC. As protein: CAIPRTATNYGYTF.

The chain uses TRBV6-6 and TRBJ2-2, with 7 bases matching TRBD2. The V segment lost 8 bases and the J segment 3 bases; nucleotides outside the gene matches: 12. Germline CDR1 is MNHNY and CDR2 is SVGAGI (reference sequence). The CDR3 has 16 residues. CDR3 sequence: CASFPSGLGDTGELFF. The CDR3, as DNA: TGTGCCAGCTTCCCTAGCGGCCTGGGGGACACCGGGGAGCTGTTTTTT.

The rearrangement uses TRBV12-2 and TRBJ2-1; the table gives TRBD2 as D, unverified against the DNA. TRBV12-2 corresponds to a pseudogene. CDR3 length equals 18 residues. Written as DNA, the CDR3 is TGTGCAAGTCGCCTAGTCGTCCACTACGGAGAAACCTACAATGAGCAGTTCTTC. Translating gives CASRLVVHYGETYNEQFF.

The chain uses TRBV12-1 and TRBJ2-1; TRBD2 is the table's D call, not checked against the DNA. TRBV12-1 is recorded as a pseudogene. The CDR3 covers 16 residues. CDR3 bases: TGTGCCAGCAGCTCCATCCCTAGCGGCACATACAATGAGCAGTTCTTC. The encoded protein is CASSSIPSGTYNEQFF.

The chain has TRBV7-3 and TRBJ1-1, with 9 bases matching TRBD1. Per the germline V gene, CDR1 is SGHTA and CDR2 is FQGTGA. Germline trimming cut 2 bases from V and 4 bases from J; bases unmatched to any gene: 2. This CDR3 contains 14 residues. CDR3 DNA: TGTGCCAGCAGCTTAGGACAGGGGAGCACTGAAGCTTTCTTT. Encoded protein: CASSLGQGSTEAFF.

The genes are TRBV28 and TRBJ1-1; D is undetermined. V lost 5 bases to trimming and J lost 0 bases, with 13 bases between them. Per germline, CDR1 MDHEN and CDR2 SYDVKM. The CDR3 loop spans 15 amino acids. The CDR3 region has the DNA TGTGCCAGCAGTACCTCGTTACAGATGAACACTGAAGCTTTCTTT. This translates into CASSTSLQMNTEAFF.

The V call is TRBV7-3, the J call TRBJ2-7, with D perhaps matching TRBD1 (5 bases). Germline V gene sequence: CDR1 SGHTA, CDR2 FQGTGA. The CDR3 has 13 residues. Trimming took 5 bases from V and 3 from J, leaving 11 bases between them. In nucleotides, the CDR3 is TGTGCCAGCAGCGAAAATACAGGCTACGAGCAGTACTTC. Its translation is CASSENTGYEQYF.

The chain uses TRBV28 and TRBJ2-1; TRBD2 matches at 9 bases. Germline V gene data show CDR1 as MDHEN and CDR2 as SYDVKM. This CDR3 has 18 residues. Losses at the gene ends were 8 bases for V and 0 bases for J; bases not matched to a gene: 14. The CDR3 reads CASSLGTSGLSSYNEQFF. The DNA for the CDR3 is TGTGCCAGCTCCCTGGGCACTAGCGGGTTGAGCTCCTACAATGAGCAGTTCTTC.

V and J are TRBV7-6 and TRBJ2-3; a weak D match, TRBD1 (5 bases). Trimming left V 5 bases short and J 3 bases short, with 18 bases between. The germline CDR1 and CDR2 sequences are SGHVS and FNYEAQ. This CDR3 region has 16 residues. CDR3 sequence: CASSLFSPRGTDTQYF. CDR3 coding DNA: TGTGCCAGCAGCCTATTCTCACCTAGGGGTACAGATACGCAGTATTTT.

This rearrangement joins TRBV27 to TRBJ1-6; D is possibly TRBD1 (6 bases). This CDR3 comprises 16 residues. Germline V gene data show CDR1 as MNHEY and CDR2 as SMNVEV (reference sequence). The V and J ends lost 6 bases and 4 bases respectively, with 16 bases between them. The DNA for the CDR3 is TGTGCCAGCAGACGCATCCAGGGGACATATAATTCACCCCTCCACTTT. This gives the protein CASRRIQGTYNSPLHF.

J is TRBJ1-2 and V is TRBV5-6, with D possibly TRBD1 on 6 matching bases. This CDR3 comprises 13 residues. Germline V lookup: CDR1 SGHDT, CDR2 YYEEEE. The V end lost 2 bases, the J end lost 8 bases, and 13 bases lay between the germline ends. The CDR3 loop is CASSFGRGEGYTF. The CDR3 DNA is TGTGCCAGCAGCTTTGGCAGGGGCGAAGGCTACACCTTC.

The chain has TRBV6-5 and TRBJ1-4; no reliable D call. Germline V gene data show CDR1 as MNHEY and CDR2 as SVGAGI. The CDR3 covers 14 residues. V gave up 7 bases and J gave up 8 bases, with 17 bases separating them. The CDR3 loop reads CASMLTEGAEKLFF. CDR3 in DNA: TGTGCCAGCATGCTTACTGAGGGAGCCGAAAAACTGTTTTTT.